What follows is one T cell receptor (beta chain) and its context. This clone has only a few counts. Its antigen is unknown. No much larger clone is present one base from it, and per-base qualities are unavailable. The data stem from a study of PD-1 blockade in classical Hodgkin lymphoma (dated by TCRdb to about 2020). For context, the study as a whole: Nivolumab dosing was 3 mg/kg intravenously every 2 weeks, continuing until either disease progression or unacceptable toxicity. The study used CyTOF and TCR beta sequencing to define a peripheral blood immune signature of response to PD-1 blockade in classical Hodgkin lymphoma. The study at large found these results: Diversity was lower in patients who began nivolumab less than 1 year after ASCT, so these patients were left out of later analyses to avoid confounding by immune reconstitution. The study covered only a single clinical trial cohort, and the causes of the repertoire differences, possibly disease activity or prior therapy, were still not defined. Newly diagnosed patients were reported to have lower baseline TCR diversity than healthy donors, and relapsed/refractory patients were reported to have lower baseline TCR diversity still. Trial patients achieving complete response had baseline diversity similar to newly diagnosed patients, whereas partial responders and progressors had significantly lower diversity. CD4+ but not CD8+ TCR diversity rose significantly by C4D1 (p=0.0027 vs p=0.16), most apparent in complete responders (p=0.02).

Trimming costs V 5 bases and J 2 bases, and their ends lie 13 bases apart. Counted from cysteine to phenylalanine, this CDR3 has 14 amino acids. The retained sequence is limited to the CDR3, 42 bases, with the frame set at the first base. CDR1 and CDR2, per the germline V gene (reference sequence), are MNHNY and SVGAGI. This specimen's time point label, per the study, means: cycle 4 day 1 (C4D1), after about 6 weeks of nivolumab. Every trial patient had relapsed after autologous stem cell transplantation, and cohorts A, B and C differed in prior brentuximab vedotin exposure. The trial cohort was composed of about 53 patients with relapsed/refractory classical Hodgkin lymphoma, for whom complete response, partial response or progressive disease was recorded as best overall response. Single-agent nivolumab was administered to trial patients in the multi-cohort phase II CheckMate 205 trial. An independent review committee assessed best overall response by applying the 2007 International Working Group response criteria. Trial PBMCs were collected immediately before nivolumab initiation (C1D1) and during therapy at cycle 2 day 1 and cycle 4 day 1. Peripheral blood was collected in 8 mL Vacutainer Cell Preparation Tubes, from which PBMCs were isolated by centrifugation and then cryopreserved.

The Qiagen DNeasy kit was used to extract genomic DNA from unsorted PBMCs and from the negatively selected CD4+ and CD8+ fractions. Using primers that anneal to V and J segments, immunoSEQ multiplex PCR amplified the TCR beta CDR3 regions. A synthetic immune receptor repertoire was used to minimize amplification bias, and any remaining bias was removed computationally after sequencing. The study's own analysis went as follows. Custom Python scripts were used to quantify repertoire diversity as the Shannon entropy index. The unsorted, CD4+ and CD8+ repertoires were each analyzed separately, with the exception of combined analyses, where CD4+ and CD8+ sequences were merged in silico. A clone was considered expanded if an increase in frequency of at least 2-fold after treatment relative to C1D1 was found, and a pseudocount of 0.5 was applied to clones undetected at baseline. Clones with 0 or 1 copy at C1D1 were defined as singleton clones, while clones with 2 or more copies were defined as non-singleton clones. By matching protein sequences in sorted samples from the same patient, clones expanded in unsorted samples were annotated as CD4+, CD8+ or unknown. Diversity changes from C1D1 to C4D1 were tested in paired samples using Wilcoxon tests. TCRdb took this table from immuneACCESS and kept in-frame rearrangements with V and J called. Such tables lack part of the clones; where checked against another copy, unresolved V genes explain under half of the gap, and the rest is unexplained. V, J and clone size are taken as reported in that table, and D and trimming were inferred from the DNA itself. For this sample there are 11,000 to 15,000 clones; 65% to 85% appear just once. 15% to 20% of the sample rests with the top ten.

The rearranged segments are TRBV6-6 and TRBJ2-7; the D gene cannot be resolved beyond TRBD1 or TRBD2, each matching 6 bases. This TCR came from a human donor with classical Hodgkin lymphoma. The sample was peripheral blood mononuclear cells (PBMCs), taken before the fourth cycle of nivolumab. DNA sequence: TGTGCCAGCAGTCGAGGGGGGCCTCCCTACGAGCAGTACTTC. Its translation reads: CASSRGGPPYEQYF.